This section outlines one T cell receptor (beta chain) sequence together with its context. The data derive from a study of Ad26.COV2.S vaccination and SARS-CoV-2 variants. The treatment was: roughly 19 received Ad26.COV2.S at low or high dose, single or two shots; 5 received placebo; per-sample allocation not given. Day 63 after the first vaccine or placebo injection was the time point for sampling. Profiling relied on immunoSEQ multiplex PCR, and the TCRdb table lists in-frame clones only, not all of them. The data show some 420,000 clones, approximately 90% seen once. The V gene lost 7 bases and the J gene lost 8 bases, with 15 bases spanning the gap. CDR1 and CDR2 (germline): DFQATT, SNEGSKA (reference sequence). This CDR3 has 12 residues.

This clonotype originated in a person aged 18-65 years who received the Ad26.COV2.S COVID-19 vaccine or a placebo. Sequencing used peripheral blood, obtained in a trial of Ad26.COV2.S vaccine versus placebo. The chain combines TRBV20-1 with TRBJ2-1; tentatively, D is TRBD2 (5 bases). The CDR3 region is CSGSDRGHEQFF. The CDR3, as DNA: TGCAGTGGTAGTGACCGGGGTCATGAGCAGTTCTTC.